This TCR beta chain emerged from a study of shared clonotypes between healthy human individuals. To note about this clone: Its antigen remains unknown.

Regarding the study as a whole: Estimated clonotype richness was generally higher in naive than memory subsets. All-four-donor shared clonotypes had higher generation probabilities than non-shared clonotypes did.

V trimming: 6 bases; J trimming: 8 bases; junction bases outside the gene matches: 4. Germline values: CDR1 MNHNS, CDR2 SASEGT. This CDR3 is 12 amino acids long. Only in-frame clones appear in the TCRdb table, and some are missing; sequencing was by immunoSEQ multiplex PCR. The sample has 2 million to 3 million clones, 90% to 95% seen once. Nashville, Tennessee was home to all donors, who were Caucasian adults. The chain is built from TRBV6-1 and TRBJ2-1, with 7 positions matching TRBD1. The sample was naive CD4+ T cells sorted from blood. Described subset: CD45RA+ positively selected. This clonotype was sampled from a man between 18 and 29 years old in good health. The DNA of the CDR3 is TGTGCCAGCAGAATAACAGGGGATGAGCAGTTCTTC. Protein: CASRITGDEQFF.